The 27 T cell receptor beta chains listed next were all sequenced from one sample in a study of control samples from healthy donors and cancer patients. Assay: immunoSEQ multiplex PCR; the TCRdb copy retains only in-frame clones and omits some. The sample contains 78,000 or so clones, about 88% of which appear only once. Sequenced: blood. The receptor set was obtained from a woman in her 50s in good health.

The rearrangement links TRBV19 to TRBJ2-2; 11 bases align to TRBD1. Losses at the gene ends were 4 bases for V and 6 bases for J; bases not matched to a gene: 4. Germline V CDR1 and CDR2: LNHDA, SQIVND (reference sequence). The CDR3 runs 15 residues. The CDR3 coding sequence is TGTGCCAGTAGTAGGACAGGGGGCTACGCCGGGGAGCTGTTTTTT. Amino acid sequence: CASSRTGGYAGELFF.

The J gene is TRBJ2-2, the V gene TRBV12-3 or TRBV12-4; the D is unclear. This CDR3 has 13 residues. V was trimmed by 2 bases and J by 5 bases, leaving 6 bases between them. CDR3 DNA: TGTGCCAGCAGTTTATTTGCGACCGGGGAGCTGTTTTTT. Translation: CASSLFATGELFF.

This sequence joins TRBV29-1 and TRBJ2-7; D may be TRBD1 or TRBD2 (5 bases each). The length of the CDR3 is 11 residues. Trimming stripped 6 bases from V and 5 bases from J, with 11 bases between. Germline loops: CDR1 SQVTM, CDR2 ANQGSEA. CDR3 coding DNA: TGCAGCGTGGGGACGGGTCACGAGCAGTACTTC. It translates to CSVGTGHEQYF.

The chain is built from TRBV27 and TRBJ1-2; no clear D gene. Germline V gene sequence: CDR1 MNHEY, CDR2 SMNVEV (reference sequence). The CDR3 extends over 13 amino acids. V shed 1 base and J shed 3 bases, with 6 bases lying between them. The CDR3, as DNA: TGTGCCAGCAGTTTATATGGGGACTATGGCTACACCTTC. It yields the protein CASSLYGDYGYTF.

V is TRBV12-3 or TRBV12-4 and J is TRBJ2-7; TRBD1 is a possible D gene (6 bases). V was trimmed by 6 bases and J by 3 bases, leaving 12 bases between them. The length of the CDR3 is 13 residues. CDR3 amino acids: CASSLGQSYEQYF. The CDR3 nucleotides read TGTGCCAGCAGCCTGGGACAAAGCTACGAGCAGTACTTC.

This sequence joins TRBV18 and TRBJ1-6; D might be TRBD1 (6 bases). Germline CDR1 KGHSH, CDR2 LQKENI. Trimming removed 4 bases at V and 7 bases at J, with 17 bases between. The CDR3 has 16 residues. CDR3 sequence (DNA): TGTGCCAGCTCACGGGAAAACAGGGCTGGGAATTCACCCCTCCACTTT. It translates to CASSRENRAGNSPLHF.

The chain employs TRBV6-6 and TRBJ2-1, with 7 bases fitting TRBD2. There are 15 residues in the CDR3. Germline CDR1 reads MNHNY; CDR2 reads SVGAGI (reference sequence). V lost 4 bases and J lost 7; bases outside the gene matches: 10. The CDR3 sequence: CASSFTRDYGNEQFF. The CDR3 DNA reads as TGTGCCAGCAGTTTCACCCGGGACTATGGTAATGAGCAGTTCTTC.

This clone is a singleton in its sample. The chain recombines TRBV20-1 with TRBJ1-1; D possibly corresponds to TRBD1 (5 bases). Per germline, CDR1 DFQATT and CDR2 SNEGSKA (reference sequence). V lost 5 bases and J 5 bases, leaving 9 bases between the germline ends. The CDR3 is made up of 11 amino acids. The CDR3 DNA reads as TGCAGTGCTCGGTGGGGGACTGAAGCTTTCTTT. The encoded protein is CSARWGTEAFF.

This clone was detected only once. The V call is TRBV3-1 (or the pseudogene TRBV3-2), the J call TRBJ1-6; unclear D gene. Germline lookup yields CDR1 LGHDT and CDR2 YNNKEL (reference sequence). This CDR3 contains 13 residues. With 3 bases removed from V and 8 bases from J, the gap between germline ends came to 8 bases. The CDR3 DNA follows: TGTGCCAGCAGCCATCCCGGGGATTCACCCCTCCACTTT. Translating it yields CASSHPGDSPLHF.

This rearrangement joins TRBV9 to TRBJ1-1; no firm D call. In germline, CDR1 is SGDLS, CDR2 YYNGEE. Trimming shortened V by 0 bases and J by 3 bases, and 12 bases separated the two germline ends. This CDR3 spans 15 amino acids. CDR3 sequence (DNA): TGTGCCAGCAGCGTAGGTCGGCTAACGGACACTGAAGCTTTCTTT. Translated: CASSVGRLTDTEAFF. Variable domain in full (rest from reference TRBV9 and TRBJ1-1): DSGVTQTPKHLITATGQRVTLRCSPRSGDLSVYWYQQSLDQGLQFLIQYYNGEERAKGNILERFSAQQFPDLHSELNLSSLELGDSALYFCASSVGRLTDTEAFFGQGTRLTVV.

The rearrangement links TRBV18 to TRBJ1-2; D may be TRBD1 (5 bases). The germline V gene encodes CDR1 KGHSH and CDR2 LQKENI. The CDR3 is 13 amino acids. V was shortened by 3 bases and J by 5 bases, with 10 bases between the two germline ends. CDR3 in amino acids: CASSPGQEYGYTF. The DNA for the CDR3 is TGTGCCAGCTCACCGGGGCAGGAGTATGGCTACACCTTC.

The rearrangement joins TRBV11-2 to TRBJ2-7; D unresolved. The CDR3 loop spans 13 amino acids. Germline V gene lookup returns CDR1 SGHAT and CDR2 FQNNGV. Trimming removed 5 bases from V and 1 base from J, with 9 bases in between. CDR3 sequence: CASSTQVSYEQYF. Written as DNA, the CDR3 is TGTGCCAGCAGCACTCAGGTATCCTACGAGCAGTACTTC.

This chain's CDR3 is CASSYRQGHGYTF. The CDR3 DNA is TGTGCCAGCAGTTACAGGCAGGGACATGGCTACACCTTC. This sequence joins TRBV6-5 and TRBJ1-2; possible D gene TRBD1, 5 bases. The CDR3 has 13 residues. V was shortened by 2 bases and J by 6 bases, with 10 bases between the two germline ends. The germline CDR1 and CDR2 sequences are MNHEY and SVGAGI.

J is TRBJ2-1 and V is TRBV3-1 (or the pseudogene TRBV3-2), with 9 bases matching TRBD2. Germline V gene data show CDR1 as LGHDT and CDR2 as YNNKEL (reference sequence). The V and J ends lost 1 base and 8 bases, in that order; junction bases with no gene match: 9. The CDR3 covers 16 residues. CDR3 amino acids: CASSQVPAGGFHEQFF. CDR3 DNA: TGTGCCAGCAGCCAAGTTCCAGCGGGGGGTTTTCATGAGCAGTTCTTC.

The chain has TRBV10-2 and TRBJ1-5; tentatively, D is TRBD1 (5 bases). CDR3 length: 14 amino acids. V was shortened by 0 bases and J by 5 bases, with 8 bases between the two germline ends. Germline CDR1 reads WSHSY; CDR2 reads SAAADI. The CDR3 loop is CASSESTAYQPQHF. The CDR3 DNA is TGCGCCAGCAGTGAGTCGACAGCTTATCAGCCCCAGCATTTT.

This rearrangement joins TRBV7-2 to TRBJ1-3, with D unresolved. This CDR3 has 19 residues. Germline CDR1 SGHTA, CDR2 FQGNSA. Trimming removed 3 bases from V and 1 base from J, with 22 bases in between. The CDR3 region is CASSFRAGIGSSSGNTIYF. In nucleotides, the CDR3 is TGTGCCAGCAGCTTTAGGGCAGGTATAGGGTCTTCATCTGGAAACACCATATATTTT.

This chain joins TRBV25-1 and TRBJ1-1; D perhaps matches TRBD1 (6 bases). The V and J ends lost 5 bases and 4 bases respectively, with 11 bases between them. There are 13 residues in the CDR3. Germline V gene data show CDR1 as MGHDK and CDR2 as SYGVNS. The CDR3 coding sequence is TGTGCCAGCAGTAGGGGGGGGGCCACTGAAGCTTTCTTT. Translating gives CASSRGGATEAFF.

J is TRBJ2-2 and V is TRBV25-1; 10 positions match TRBD2. This CDR3 is built from 16 residues. The ends lost 7 bases at V and 5 bases at J; junction bases unmatched: 10. Germline CDR1 reads MGHDK; CDR2 reads SYGVNS. CDR3 sequence (DNA): TGTGCCAGCAAAACAAGCGGGGGGGCCGGAACCGGGGAGCTGTTTTTT. Translated: CASKTSGGAGTGELFF.

The rearrangement uses TRBV2 and TRBJ1-2; D gene ambiguous. Trimming shortened V by 2 bases and J by 9 bases, and 13 bases separated the two germline ends. The CDR3 is 13 amino acids. The germline CDR1 and CDR2 sequences are SNHLY and FYNNEI. CDR3 nucleotides: TGTGCCAGCAGTGAACAGCCTTTGGGGAGCTACACCTTC. As protein: CASSEQPLGSYTF.

This chain's CDR3 is CASSAAGSGNTIYF. CDR3 nucleotides: TGCGCCAGCAGTGCGGCAGGCTCTGGAAACACCATATATTTT. The V gene is TRBV10-1, the J gene TRBJ1-3, with no clear D. V lost 4 bases and J 0 bases, leaving 7 bases between the germline ends. Germline V gives CDR1 WNHNN, CDR2 SYGVQD (reference sequence). This CDR3 comprises 14 residues.

The gene calls are TRBV6-6 and TRBJ1-1; 10 nucleotides line up with TRBD1. In germline, CDR1 is MNHNY, CDR2 SVGAGI (reference sequence). V dropped 5 bases and J dropped 6; count of bases not matched to a gene: 9. The CDR3 is made up of 15 amino acids. CDR3 protein: CASSSKLTGGSEAFF. CDR3 DNA: TGTGCCAGCAGTAGCAAGCTGACAGGGGGCTCTGAAGCTTTCTTT.

This rearrangement joins TRBV5-4 to TRBJ1-2, with 7 nucleotides matching TRBD1. The germline V gene encodes CDR1 SGHNT and CDR2 YYREEE (reference sequence). V lost 1 base, J lost 8 bases, and 11 bases stayed unmatched. This CDR3 region has 15 residues. The CDR3 DNA reads TGTGCCAGCAGCTTGAAGACAGGACAGGCTGGCGGCTACACCTTC. Translating gives CASSLKTGQAGGYTF.

V usage is TRBV10-1 and J usage is TRBJ2-7; 12 nucleotides match TRBD1. Germline V CDR1 and CDR2: WNHNN, SYGVQD (reference sequence). The CDR3 has 14 amino acids. V trimming: 8 bases; J trimming: 6 bases; junction bases outside the gene matches: 8. This CDR3 is CASAPGTGGSEQYF. The DNA of the CDR3 is TGCGCCAGCGCACCCGGGACAGGGGGCTCCGAGCAGTACTTC.

The chain links TRBV5-1 to TRBJ2-3, with D perhaps TRBD2 (6 bases). V was shortened by 7 bases and J by 1 base, with 10 bases between the two germline ends. Germline CDR1 and CDR2: SGHRS and YFSETQ. The CDR3 consists of 13 residues. The CDR3 nucleotides read TGCGCCAGCTCAAGGGAGGGCACAGATACGCAGTATTTT. Its protein product is CASSREGTDTQYF. The full variable domain, with the rest looked up from reference TRBV5-1 and TRBJ2-3, is KAGVTQTPRYLIKTRGQQVTLSCSPISGHRSVSWYQQTPGQGLQFLFEYFSETQRNKGNFPGRFSGRQFSNSRSEMNVSTLELGDSALYLCASSREGTDTQYFGPGTRLTVL.

The chain has TRBV3-1 (or the pseudogene TRBV3-2) and TRBJ1-1; no firm D call. This CDR3 has 13 amino acids. Trimming took off 4 bases at V and 1 base at J, with 7 bases between the two ends. Germline V gene lookup returns CDR1 LGHDT and CDR2 YNNKEL (reference sequence). The DNA for the CDR3 is TGTGCCAGCAGCCCTCTCAGGAACACTGAAGCTTTCTTT. It translates to CASSPLRNTEAFF.

The chain employs TRBV4-2 and TRBJ2-1; TRBD2 agrees at 11 bases. The germline CDR1 and CDR2 sequences are LGHNA and YNFKEQ. This CDR3 comprises 15 residues. J lost 6 bases, V lost 0 bases, and 1 base had no gene match. The CDR3 nucleotides read TGTGCCAGCAGCCAAGATAGCGGGGGGGCCAATGAGCAGTTCTTC. Amino acids: CASSQDSGGANEQFF.

V is TRBV5-6 and J is TRBJ1-2, with D possibly matching TRBD1 (6 bases). Trimming stripped 8 bases from V and 9 bases from J, with 17 bases between. This CDR3 comprises 12 residues. Germline V gives CDR1 SGHDT, CDR2 YYEEEE. The CDR3 DNA sequence: TGTGCCAGTATCAAAGGGGGTTTGAGCTACACCTTC. Protein: CASIKGGLSYTF.